The T cell receptor beta chain described here comes from a study of blood T cell repertoires in COVID-19. Whole-study context: Acute-phase and convalescent COVID-19 samples originated in the United States, Italy and Spain.

In the original processing: Nucleated cell counts were estimated from reference gene primer amplification. Profiling relied on immunoSEQ multiplex PCR, and the TCRdb table lists in-frame clones only, not all of them. V, J and clone size were drawn from that table, and D and trimming were deduced from the DNA. The sample contains 200,000 or so clones, roughly four fifths of which appear only once. The germline V and J ends were trimmed by 3 bases and 2 bases, with 13 bases remaining between them. The CDR3 contains 15 residues. Germline CDR1 LNHDA, CDR2 SQIVND (reference sequence). Recruited during active infection, patients (from Seattle) were subsequently followed longitudinally.

This TCR derives from a woman at least 80 years old with COVID-19, enrolled during active disease. The sequenced sample was peripheral blood. The chain carries TRBV19 and TRBJ1-2; no firm D call. This chain's CDR3 is CASSMAFGGNYGYTF. CDR3 coding DNA: TGTGCCAGTAGTATGGCTTTCGGCGGGAACTATGGCTACACCTTC. The full variable domain, with the rest looked up from reference TRBV19 and TRBJ1-2, is DGGITQSPKYLFRKEGQNVTLSCEQNLNHDAMYWYRQDPGQGLRLIYYSQIVNDFQKGDIAEGYSVSREKKESFPLTVTSAQKNPTAFYLCASSMAFGGNYGYTFGSGTRLTVV.